These 18 T cell receptor beta chains came from one sample sequenced in a study of Ad26.COV2.S vaccination and SARS-CoV-2 variants. The sample's treatment: about 20 received Ad26.COV2.S at low or high dose, single or two shots; roughly 5 received placebo; per-sample allocation not given. Specimen acquisition occurred on day 63 following the initial vaccine or placebo injection. TCRdb's copy holds only in-frame clones and misses some; the assay was immunoSEQ multiplex PCR. The repertoire consists of around 450,000 clones, with about nine tenths occurring once and the leading ten covering 12%. Sequencing was performed on peripheral blood, taken in a trial of Ad26.COV2.S vaccine versus placebo. The source of these receptors is a person between 18 and 65 years old who received the Ad26.COV2.S COVID-19 vaccine or a placebo.

In this sample, this clone turned up once. Other DNA sequences in this specimen translate into the identical CDR3. V is TRBV19 and J is TRBJ2-5, with D hard to call. V dropped 5 bases and J dropped 0 bases, with 7 bases sitting between them. Looked up from germline, CDR1 is LNHDA and CDR2 is SQIVND (reference sequence). This CDR3 spans 13 amino acids. CDR3 sequence: CASSRDNQETQYF. The CDR3 coding sequence is TGTGCCAGTAGTCGCGACAACCAAGAGACCCAGTACTTC.

The chain links TRBV19 to TRBJ2-1; 10 bases line up with TRBD2. The germline gives CDR1 LNHDA, CDR2 SQIVND (reference sequence). With 1 base clipped from V and 2 bases from J, the junction kept 11 bases outside the gene matches. The length of the CDR3 is 19 residues. For the CDR3, the DNA is TGTGCCAGTAGTATAGGTCAAGCTACCGGGACTAGCGCCTACAATGAGCAGTTCTTC. This encodes CASSIGQATGTSAYNEQFF.

The chain is built from TRBV30 and TRBJ2-1; D is uncertain. CDR1 and CDR2 (germline): GTSNPN, SVGIG (reference sequence). V was pared by 0 bases and J by 5 bases, with 14 bases between. This CDR3 region has 15 residues. CDR3: CAWSVQIVGNNEQFF. Here the CDR3 DNA reads TGTGCCTGGAGTGTACAAATTGTGGGGAACAATGAGCAGTTCTTC.

With respect to this clone: Other nucleotide sequences in the sample specify the same CDR3. The chain joins TRBV30 to TRBJ2-3; TRBD1 is a possible D gene (6 bases). Trimming cost V 4 bases and J 1 base, with 6 bases left between them. CDR3 length equals 12 residues. Germline V CDR1 and CDR2: GTSNPN, SVGIG (reference sequence). CDR3 residues: CAWTGGTDTQYF. CDR3 nucleotides: TGTGCCTGGACAGGGGGCACAGATACGCAGTATTTT. Together with reference TRBV30 and TRBJ2-3, the CDR3 gives the full variable domain: SQTIHQWPATLVQPVGSPLSLECTVEGTSNPNLYWYRQAAGRGLQLLFYSVGIGQISSEVPQNLSASRPQDRQFILSSKKLLLSDSGFYLCAWTGGTDTQYFGPGTRLTVL.

CDR3: CASSDGGVSNQPQHF. CDR3 bases: TGTGCCAGCAGTGATGGAGGAGTAAGCAATCAGCCCCAGCATTTT. J is TRBJ1-5 and V is TRBV2; D is unclear. V shed 3 bases and J shed 1 base, with 10 bases lying between them. CDR3 length: 15 residues. The V gene's germline CDR1 is SNHLY and CDR2 FYNNEI.

Turning to this clone: This sample includes further DNA sequences coding for the same CDR3. The V and J genes are TRBV4-3 and TRBJ2-3; TRBD2 matches at 7 bases. From germline, CDR1 is LGHNA and CDR2 YSLEER. Trimming cost V 0 bases and J 2 bases; bases outside gene matches: 8. The CDR3 has 17 residues. The CDR3 DNA sequence: TGCGCCAGCAGCCAAGATGGATTGGCGGGGGTCACAGATACGCAGTATTTT. It yields the protein CASSQDGLAGVTDTQYF.

The chain employs TRBV28 and TRBJ2-2, with a possible D match to TRBD1 (5 bases). V lost 5 bases and J 4 bases, leaving 8 bases between the germline ends. This CDR3 spans 13 amino acids. Germline V gives CDR1 MDHEN, CDR2 SYDVKM. The CDR3 spells CASSQGFTGELFF. The CDR3 region has the DNA TGTGCCAGCAGTCAGGGTTTCACCGGGGAGCTGTTTTTT. Filled out from reference TRBV28 and TRBJ2-2, the complete variable domain reads DVKVTQSSRYLVKRTGEKVFLECVQDMDHENMFWYRQDPGLGLRLIYFSYDVKMKEKGDIPEGYSVSREKKERFSLILESASTNQTSMYLCASSQGFTGELFFGEGSRLTVL.

V and J are TRBV19 and TRBJ1-1; 12 bases agree with TRBD1. The V segment lost 4 bases and the J segment 10 bases; nucleotides outside the gene matches: 4. Germline CDR1 and CDR2: LNHDA and SQIVND (reference sequence). This CDR3 contains 13 residues. The CDR3 loop is CASSTGTGGVAFF. As DNA, the CDR3 is TGTGCCAGTAGTACCGGGACAGGGGGCGTAGCTTTCTTT.

This chain connects TRBV19 to TRBJ1-2; tentative D call: TRBD1 (6 bases). Germline CDR1 LNHDA, CDR2 SQIVND (reference sequence). Trimming left V 6 bases short and J 6 bases short, with 20 bases between. The CDR3 is 15 amino acids. In DNA, the CDR3 is TGTGCCAGTAGACCGGGGGACACATCAGGCGATGGCTACACCTTC. Protein sequence: CASRPGDTSGDGYTF.

The genes are TRBV11-3 and TRBJ2-2; 8 nucleotides agree with TRBD1. CDR1 is SGHNT, CDR2 YENEEA, per germline. The CDR3 length is 15 residues. The V gene end was trimmed by 5 bases and the J gene end by 8 bases; junction bases not matched to a gene: 10. CDR3 DNA: TGTGCCAGCAGCCAGGGACAGGCGGCCGGAGGGGAGCTGTTTTTT. It yields the protein CASSQGQAAGGELFF.

The genes are TRBV21-1 and TRBJ1-2; the table's D call TRBD1 went unverified against the DNA. TRBV21-1 is designated a pseudogene. The CDR3 covers 15 residues. The CDR3 reads CASSNIGGRSDGYTF. DNA for the CDR3: TGTGCCAGCAGCAATATAGGGGGTCGGTCGGATGGCTACACCTTC.

The chain joins TRBV5-1 to TRBJ2-1, with 13 bases matching TRBD2. Germline V gene data show CDR1 as SGHRS and CDR2 as YFSETQ. This CDR3 has 16 amino acids. The junction had 1 base not matched to a gene; V was cut back by 2 bases and J by 2 bases. CDR3 in DNA: TGCGCCAGCAGCTTTACTAGCGGGAGGGCCTACAATGAGCAGTTCTTC. Its protein is CASSFTSGRAYNEQFF.

The chain links TRBV11-2 to TRBJ1-2; weak D call: TRBD1 (6 bases). Trimming shortened V by 5 bases and J by 0 bases, and 7 bases separated the two germline ends. This CDR3 comprises 13 residues. The germline gives CDR1 SGHAT, CDR2 FQNNGV. The chain's CDR3 is CASSTGTNYGYTF. Written as DNA, the CDR3 is TGTGCCAGCAGCACAGGGACTAACTATGGCTACACCTTC.

The chain carries TRBV10-1 and TRBJ2-7; a possible D gene is TRBD1 (6 bases). Germline assignment: CDR1 WNHNN and CDR2 SYGVQD (reference sequence). The V end was cut by 2 bases, the J end by 5 bases, with 13 bases between. The CDR3 has 14 amino acids. The CDR3 sequence is CASSEGRGSNEQYF. CDR3 sequence (DNA): TGCGCCAGCAGTGAGGGCAGGGGTTCGAACGAGCAGTACTTC.

The rearrangement joins TRBV29-1 to TRBJ1-2, with TRBD1 identical over 9 bases. The CDR3 extends over 11 amino acids. Losses at the gene ends were 7 bases for V and 8 bases for J; bases not matched to a gene: 5. The V gene's germline CDR1 is SQVTM and CDR2 ANQGSEA. CDR3 loop: CSAQGASGYTF. The DNA for the CDR3 is TGCAGCGCACAGGGGGCGAGCGGCTACACCTTC.

This chain joins TRBV28 and TRBJ1-5, with 7 bases that match TRBD1. The ends lost 8 bases at V and 3 bases at J; junction bases unmatched: 7. CDR1 is MDHEN and CDR2 is SYDVKM in the germline V gene. The CDR3 is 14 amino acids. The DNA for the CDR3 is TGTGCCAGCTTAAACAGGGGCTTCAATCAGCCCCAGCATTTT. Its translation: CASLNRGFNQPQHF.

This rearrangement joins TRBV2 to TRBJ1-1; possibly TRBD1 for D (5 bases). Germline-derived CDR1 and CDR2 are SNHLY and FYNNEI. Between the trimmed V and J ends, which lost 4 bases and 0 bases, there was a span of 15 bases. The CDR3 consists of 16 residues. CDR3 bases: TGTGCCAGCAGTGGGGACCCCGTATCAATGAACACTGAAGCTTTCTTT. It is translated as CASSGDPVSMNTEAFF.

Notes on this clone: One junction end disagrees with the germline gene, perhaps due to a read error. This chain uses TRBV7-7 with TRBJ2-1; 15 bases map to TRBD2. The germline V gene has CDR1 SSHAT and CDR2 FNYEAQ (reference sequence). This CDR3 is 16 amino acids long. CDR3 sequence: CASSLGLAGGSNEQFF. As DNA, the CDR3 is TGTGCTAGCAGCCTGGGACTAGCGGGAGGATCCAATGAGCAGTTCTTC.